The 18 T cell receptor beta chains listed next were all sequenced from one sample in a study of T cell responses to AZD1222 COVID-19 vaccine. Here immunoSEQ multiplex PCR was the method, and the copy in TCRdb shows in-frame clones only, minus some. The repertoire consists of about 94,000 clones, with roughly 85% occurring once and the leading ten covering over 3.5%. The sample was peripheral blood, taken 28 days after the second AZD1222 dose. These receptors came from an adult who received the AZD1222 COVID-19 vaccine.

V is TRBV19 and J is TRBJ2-3, with 8 bases identical to TRBD2. Germline V gene lookup returns CDR1 LNHDA and CDR2 SQIVND (reference sequence). CDR3 length: 15 amino acids. The V and J ends lost 8 bases and 2 bases, in that order; junction bases with no gene match: 9. The CDR3: CASVGASGHTDTQYF. DNA for the CDR3: TGTGCCAGTGTGGGGGCTAGCGGGCACACAGATACGCAGTATTTT.

The rearrangement uses TRBV18 and TRBJ2-7; the D gene could be TRBD1 or TRBD2 (5 bases each). Germline V lookup: CDR1 KGHSH, CDR2 LQKENI. Trimming shortened V by 8 bases and J by 3 bases, and 14 bases separated the two germline ends. The CDR3 sequence is 13 residues long. The CDR3 bases are TGTGCCAGCACTGACGGGACCGACTACGAGCAGTACTTC. Encoded protein: CASTDGTDYEQYF. Variable domain in full (rest from reference TRBV18 and TRBJ2-7): NAGVMQNPRHLVRRRGQEARLRCSPMKGHSHVYWYRQLPEEGLKFMVYLQKENIIDESGMPKERFSAEFPKEGPSILRIQQVVRGDSAAYFCASTDGTDYEQYFGPGTRLTVT.

This clone was observed a few times. V is TRBV18 and J is TRBJ1-1; no reliable D call. This CDR3 has 16 amino acids. Trimming shortened V by 1 base and J by 1 base, and 13 bases separated the two germline ends. Germline lookup yields CDR1 KGHSH and CDR2 LQKENI. The CDR3 loop reads CASSPRGRVKNTEAFF. CDR3 sequence (DNA): TGTGCCAGCTCACCACGCGGACGGGTAAAGAACACTGAAGCTTTCTTT.

The rearrangement joins TRBV4-1 to TRBJ2-6; 12 nucleotides align to TRBD2. The CDR3 runs 17 residues. Germline CDR1 and CDR2: MGHRA and YSYEKL. V shed 2 bases, J shed 2 bases, and the junction held 1 base outside the gene matches. The CDR3: CASSQLAGGTGANVLTF. The CDR3 region has the DNA TGCGCCAGCAGCCAACTAGCGGGGGGGACTGGGGCCAACGTCCTGACTTTC.

This clone was found once. This chain links TRBV14 with TRBJ2-2; 11 nucleotides match TRBD2. With 4 bases clipped from V and 8 bases from J, the junction kept 6 bases outside the gene matches. The CDR3 is made up of 15 amino acids. Germline assignment: CDR1 SGHDN and CDR2 FVKESK. As DNA, the CDR3 is TGTGCCAGCAGCCCCGGGACTAGCGGACAGGGGGAGCTGTTTTTT. It translates to CASSPGTSGQGELFF. The complete variable domain, with remaining parts taken from reference TRBV14 and TRBJ2-2, reads EAGVTQFPSHSVIEKGQTVTLRCDPISGHDNLYWYRRVMGKEIKFLLHFVKESKQDESGMPNNRFLAERTGGTYSTLKVQPAELEDSGVYFCASSPGTSGQGELFFGEGSRLTVL.

This clone was found a few times. V gene TRBV2 combines with J gene TRBJ1-5, with a weak D call TRBD1 (5 bases). This CDR3 comprises 13 residues. V was pared by 4 bases and J by 7 bases, with 11 bases between. Germline V CDR1 and CDR2: SNHLY, FYNNEI. The CDR3 sequence: CASSAQGVQPQHF. For the CDR3, the DNA is TGTGCCAGCAGTGCCCAGGGAGTGCAGCCCCAGCATTTT.

This clone occurred once. The chain has TRBV6-2 or TRBV6-3 and TRBJ1-1; no clear D. This CDR3 is built from 15 residues. The germline V gene has CDR1 MNHEY and CDR2 SVGEGT. The V and J ends lost 2 bases and 2 bases respectively, with 12 bases between them. The CDR3: CASSYLVVGNTEAFF. The CDR3 DNA follows: TGTGCCAGCAGTTACCTCGTCGTGGGAAACACTGAAGCTTTCTTT.

The J gene is TRBJ1-1, the V gene TRBV20-1; D is possibly TRBD1 (5 bases). Germline-derived CDR1 and CDR2 are DFQATT and SNEGSKA (reference sequence). The CDR3 consists of 11 residues. The CDR3 sequence: CSRRVNTEAFF. Written as DNA, the CDR3 is TGCAGCCGCAGGGTGAACACTGAAGCTTTCTTT.

CDR3 sequence reads: CASSSRTGGVGYTF. CDR3 DNA: TGCGCCAGCAGCAGTCGGACAGGGGGCGTTGGCTACACCTTC. This chain connects TRBV4-1 to TRBJ1-2; the match to TRBD1 covers 11 bases. The CDR3 contains 14 residues. CDR1 and CDR2 (germline): MGHRA, YSYEKL. The V segment lost 5 bases and the J segment 7 bases; nucleotides outside the gene matches: 6.

This clone came up a few times. The chain employs TRBV6-5 and TRBJ2-2; possibly TRBD1 for D (7 bases). CDR1 is MNHEY and CDR2 is SVGAGI in the germline V gene. V lost 8 bases and J lost 6, with 16 bases in between. The length of the CDR3 is 14 residues. CDR3 residues: CASGGDRLSGELFF. CDR3 in DNA: TGTGCCAGCGGAGGGGACAGACTTTCCGGGGAGCTGTTTTTT.

This clone was counted only a few times. This chain uses TRBV6-2 or TRBV6-3 with TRBJ1-2, with D tentatively TRBD1 (5 bases). The CDR3 totals 15 residues. Trimming took 6 bases from V and 8 from J, leaving 22 bases between them. From germline, CDR1 is MNHEY and CDR2 SVGEGT. The CDR3 region has the DNA TGTGCCAGCAGCCAAAAATTACAGGTAACGGAGGGCTACACCTTC. Protein product: CASSQKLQVTEGYTF.

This chain uses TRBV18 with TRBJ2-7; 10 nucleotides match TRBD1. Losses at the gene ends were 3 bases for V and 5 bases for J; bases not matched to a gene: 4. The germline V gene encodes CDR1 KGHSH and CDR2 LQKENI. The CDR3 is 14 residues long. This chain's CDR3 is CASSPGTGVDEQYF. The CDR3 DNA reads as TGTGCCAGCTCACCGGGGACAGGGGTGGACGAGCAGTACTTC. Using reference TRBV18 and TRBJ2-7 for the parts outside the CDR3, the full variable domain is NAGVMQNPRHLVRRRGQEARLRCSPMKGHSHVYWYRQLPEEGLKFMVYLQKENIIDESGMPKERFSAEFPKEGPSILRIQQVVRGDSAAYFCASSPGTGVDEQYFGPGTRLTVT.

The chain couples TRBV9 to TRBJ1-5; 8 bases align to TRBD1. CDR3 size: 15 residues. Germline V gene data show CDR1 as SGDLS and CDR2 as YYNGEE. V trimming: 3 bases; J trimming: 5 bases; junction bases outside the gene matches: 7. The CDR3 protein is CASSDDRGGDQPQHF. The CDR3 DNA sequence: TGTGCCAGCAGCGATGACAGGGGTGGGGATCAGCCCCAGCATTTT.

The chain recombines TRBV5-4 with TRBJ1-1; 7 nucleotides line up with TRBD1. The CDR3 consists of 12 residues. Germline V gives CDR1 SGHNT, CDR2 YYREEE (reference sequence). J was trimmed by 8 bases and V by 2 bases; bases with no gene match: 3. CDR3 amino acids: CASSFLGQEAFF. DNA for the CDR3: TGTGCCAGCAGCTTCCTGGGACAGGAAGCTTTCTTT.

The chain carries TRBV11-1 and TRBJ2-5, with 8 bases that match TRBD2. CDR1 is SGHAT, CDR2 FQDESV, per germline (reference sequence). Trimming removed 4 bases from V and 5 bases from J; junction bases left unmatched: 9. The CDR3 length is 15 residues. CDR3 region: CASSYPLSGGETQYF. In nucleotides, the CDR3 is TGTGCCAGCAGCTACCCGCTCTCGGGGGGGGAGACCCAGTACTTC.

V gene TRBV18 combines with J gene TRBJ2-7, with 12 bases that match TRBD2. Losses at the gene ends were 4 bases for V and 7 bases for J; bases not matched to a gene: 2. In germline, CDR1 is KGHSH, CDR2 LQKENI. The CDR3 runs 13 residues. CDR3: CASSHGLAGEQYF. CDR3 bases: TGTGCCAGCTCACACGGACTAGCGGGGGAGCAGTACTTC.

The chain links TRBV28 to TRBJ2-6; D is undetermined. Germline V lookup: CDR1 MDHEN, CDR2 SYDVKM. The ends were cut back, 5 bases at V and 2 bases at J, with 4 bases in the middle. The CDR3 runs to 13 residues. The CDR3 here is CASSRPGANVLTF. CDR3 DNA sequence: TGTGCCAGCAGTCGTCCTGGGGCCAACGTCCTGACTTTC.

This chain uses TRBV7-6 with TRBJ1-6; tentatively, D is TRBD1 (5 bases). Trimming left V 5 bases short and J 14 bases short, with 16 bases between. Germline V lookup: CDR1 SGHVS, CDR2 FNYEAQ. CDR3 size: 13 residues. The CDR3 DNA follows: TGTGCCAGCAGCCCCCGGGGCGTGGGATCCCTCCACTTT. This translates into CASSPRGVGSLHF.